This record looks at one TCR beta chain sequence and its context. CDR3 length: 15 residues. Between the trimmed V and J ends, which lost 6 bases and 2 bases, there was a span of 14 bases. Looked up from germline, CDR1 is SNHLY and CDR2 is FYNNEI. The study drew all its donors from Caucasian adults living in Nashville, Tennessee. This sample is part of a study of shared clonotypes between healthy human individuals. Produced via immunoSEQ multiplex PCR; TCRdb's table is partial and in-frame only. The sample has approximately 1,000,000 clones; roughly 80% are singletons. The TCR was taken from a man younger than 35 in good health. Some clones in this sample may be carry-over from other donors' samples. Sequencing was done on a sample of memory CD4+ T cells from PBMCs. Subset given: CD45RA-negative fraction. The rearrangement uses TRBV2 and TRBJ1-5; no firm D call. The CDR3 sequence: CASSKEGIGNQPQHF. Written as DNA, the CDR3 is TGTGCCAGCAGCAAAGAAGGGATAGGCAATCAGCCCCAGCATTTT.